This T cell receptor (beta chain) was captured by sequencing in a study of brain T cells in children with intractable seizures. Whole-study findings and limits: Pre- and post-surgery blood differed in depth, so pre-surgery absences may be undersampling. Only CDR3 sequence similarity suggested viral specificity, without known HCMV serostatus.

V lost 1 base and J lost 0; bases outside the gene matches: 5. CDR3 length: 18 residues. The germline V gene has CDR1 SGHTA and CDR2 FQGNSA. Concerning this clone: Antigen specificity is unknown.

Sample time point: blood from clinic visit 5 months post-surgery; TSC patient then seizure free. Patients received at least one anti-epileptic drug before surgery. Using immunoSEQ multiplex PCR, the repertoire was profiled, and TCRdb retains in-frame clones only, with some absent. The profile shows about 340,000 clones, approximately 93% of them singletons. This TCR derives from a boy younger than two with tuberous sclerosis and intractable seizures. The chain joins TRBV7-2 to TRBJ2-3; 12 nucleotides align to TRBD2. Sequenced here: peripheral blood, sampled 4 to 5 months after surgery. The CDR3 protein is CASSLDPSGGGSTDTQYF. For the CDR3, the DNA is TGTGCCAGCAGCTTAGATCCTAGCGGGGGGGGTAGCACAGATACGCAGTATTTT.